This T cell receptor (beta chain) came from a study of response to subunit inactivated influenza vaccine. Overall study results and limits: The authors put forward the suggestion that each seasonal influenza vaccination may bring in only a limited number of new T cells.

About this clonotype: Antigen specificity is unknown.

The CDR3 loop spans 14 amino acids. The germline V gene encodes CDR1 MNHEY and CDR2 SVGAGI. V lost 0 bases to trimming and J lost 2 bases, with 7 bases between them. One entry per CDR3 protein, called by TCRdb with MiXCR from the RT-PCR reads. The data show about 780,000 distinct CDR3 sequences, about 18% seen once. The sequence was collected from a man in his fifties or sixties who received an inactivated influenza vaccine. This sample comprised PBMCs from blood, obtained 5 to 6 days after vaccination. The chain joins TRBV6-5 to TRBJ1-2; no firm D call. DNA of the CDR3: TGTGCCAGCAGTTACTCGTACAGAAACTATGGCTACACCTTC. Its translation: CASSYSYRNYGYTF.